This T cell receptor (beta chain) derives from a study of regulatory T cells in long-lasting Graves disease. This clonotype was observed at least ten times. Both iRepertoire HTBI primers and Arm-PCR of CDR3 regions were used to build the TCR beta libraries. Via MiXCR, TCRdb re-called the multiplex PCR reads, giving one row per CDR3 protein. The sample carries some 230,000 distinct CDR3 sequences, around 16% recorded once. Time point indicated: newly diagnosed GD, antithyroid drugs for less than 3 months. The TCR library was made from RNA that had been extracted from PBMCs in TRIzol. CDR3 size: 15 residues. With 1 base clipped from V and 8 bases from J, the junction kept 4 bases outside the gene matches. The V gene's germline CDR1 is DFQATT and CDR2 SNEGSKA (reference sequence).

The TCR sequence derives from a female donor with Graves disease. This specimen was peripheral blood mononuclear cells (PBMCs), taken at new diagnosis, from a patient treated with antithyroid drugs. The genes are TRBV20-1 and TRBJ2-1, with 14 bases matching TRBD2. CDR3 sequence: CSARGGTSGSDEQFF. CDR3 DNA: TGCAGTGCTAGAGGGGGGACTAGCGGGAGCGATGAGCAGTTCTTC.